This entry lists 14 T cell receptor beta chains sequenced from one sample in a study of T cell clonality in common variable immunodeficiency. Their antigen targets remain unknown. Only in-frame clones appear in the TCRdb table, and some are missing; sequencing was by immunoSEQ multiplex PCR. The sample is made up of 15,000 to 25,000 clones, none counted only once. Study results and caveats: Common variable immunodeficiency TCR beta sequences reportedly had fewer deletions and N-nucleotide insertions.

The sequenced material came from peripheral blood mononuclear cells. The receptor set was obtained from a human donor with common variable immunodeficiency.

Many counts were recorded for this clone. The read ends 3 residues shy of where the CDR3 ends; the end is completed using the germline J gene. The chain couples TRBV20-1 to TRBJ2-7; TRBD1 matches 10 bases. This CDR3 is built from 15 residues. The ends lost 3 bases at V and 1 base at J; junction bases unmatched: 6. Germline assignment: CDR1 DFQATT and CDR2 SNEGSKA (reference sequence). The CDR3 DNA, read in part, is TGCAGTGCTAGTGGGGGGACAGGGGTATCCTACGAG. It translates to CSASGGTGVSYE. The full CDR3 protein is CSASGGTGVSYEQYF.

At least ten counts were recorded for this clone. The read ends 3 residues early relative to the CDR3; the germline J gene fills the gap. The rearrangement uses TRBV20-1 and TRBJ2-2; TRBD2 matches 16 bases. The CDR3 extends over 18 amino acids. The germline CDR1 and CDR2 sequences are DFQATT and SNEGSKA (reference sequence). V lost 6 bases to trimming and J lost 0 bases; unmatched junction nucleotides: 7. Incomplete CDR3 DNA: TGCAGTGCACATCCGGGACTAGCGGGAGGGTCGAACACCGGGGAG. Translated: CSAHPGLAGGSNTGE. The complete CDR3 protein is CSAHPGLAGGSNTGELFF.

To note about this clone: The read ends 3 residues before the CDR3 terminus; that terminus is restored from the germline J gene. The chain combines TRBV18 with TRBJ2-7, with D tentatively TRBD2 (6 bases). The V end was cut by 1 base, the J end by 2 bases, with 12 bases between. The CDR3 is 15 residues long. Germline loops: CDR1 KGHSH, CDR2 LQKENI. The CDR3 DNA, read in part, is TGTGCCAGCTCACCACTGGGAACTAGCCCCTACGAG. It specifies CASSPLGTSPYE. Given in full, the CDR3 is CASSPLGTSPYEQYF.

This clone appeared many times. The read terminates 3 residues ahead of where the CDR3 ends, so the germline J gene completes it. The chain couples TRBV19 to TRBJ2-1, with 8 positions matching TRBD2. Trimming at V came to 6 bases and at J to 2 bases, leaving 3 bases not matched to a gene. Germline V gene lookup returns CDR1 LNHDA and CDR2 SQIVND (reference sequence). The CDR3 sequence is 14 residues long. CDR3 DNA, as far as it was read: TGTGCCAGTAGGAGCGGGAGCCCCTACAATGAG. It specifies CASRSGSPYNE. The complete CDR3 reads CASRSGSPYNEQFF. Using reference TRBV19 and TRBJ2-1 for the parts outside the CDR3, the full variable domain is DGGITQSPKYLFRKEGQNVTLSCEQNLNHDAMYWYRQDPGQGLRLIYYSQIVNDFQKGDIAEGYSVSREKKESFPLTVTSAQKNPTAFYLCASRSGSPYNEQFFGPGTRLTVL.

This clone was observed many times. The DNA ends 3 residues before the CDR3 does, and the rest of the CDR3 is filled in from the germline J gene. V usage is TRBV5-1 and J usage is TRBJ1-4; maybe TRBD1 (5 bases). This CDR3 is built from 15 residues. The V and J ends lost 0 bases and 7 bases respectively, with 13 bases between them. Germline V CDR1 and CDR2: SGHRS, YFSETQ. Partial CDR3 DNA: TGCGCCAGCAGCTTGGGGCAGGGCCTGGCTGAAAAA. It specifies CASSLGQGLAEK. The entire CDR3 is CASSLGQGLAEKLFF. Drawing the rest from reference TRBV5-1 and TRBJ1-4, the complete variable domain is KAGVTQTPRYLIKTRGQQVTLSCSPISGHRSVSWYQQTPGQGLQFLFEYFSETQRNKGNFPGRFSGRQFSNSRSEMNVSTLELGDSALYLCASSLGQGLAEKLFFGSGTQLSVL.

There are many counts of this clone. CDR3 protein: CASSFLGAGANVLTF. The covered CDR3 bases are TGTGCCAGCAGCTTTCTAGGGGCTGGGGCCAACGTC. The rearrangement joins TRBV7-6 to TRBJ2-6, with D tentatively TRBD1 (5 bases). The read gets to within 3 residues of the CDR3 end, and the germline J gene fills in the rest. V was pared by 3 bases and J by 2 bases, with 8 bases between. Germline lookup yields CDR1 SGHVS and CDR2 FNYEAQ. The CDR3 has 15 amino acids.

This clone qualifies as medium-sized. From the germline J gene comes the end of the CDR3, since the read stops 3 residues before it. The gene calls are TRBV5-4 and TRBJ2-2, with 11 bases identical to TRBD1. Germline CDR1 reads SGHNT; CDR2 reads YYREEE (reference sequence). The CDR3 is 15 amino acids. V shed 2 bases, J shed 6 bases, and the junction held 3 bases outside the gene matches. The CDR3 protein is CASSFPGQGAGELFF. The sequenced part of the CDR3 DNA is TGTGCCAGCAGCTTCCCGGGACAGGGGGCCGGGGAG.

This clone was recorded at least ten times. The CDR3 goes on 3 residues after the read ends, and that part is filled in from the germline J gene. This rearrangement joins TRBV5-1 to TRBJ2-1, with 9 bases that match TRBD1. The germline V gene has CDR1 SGHRS and CDR2 YFSETQ. CDR3 size: 15 residues. V dropped 0 bases and J dropped 7; count of bases not matched to a gene: 5. The sequenced part of the CDR3 DNA is TGCGCCAGCAGCTTGGGGGACAGGGAGCGGAATGAG. Translated, it gives CASSLGDRERNE. The full CDR3 sequence reads CASSLGDRERNEQFF.

Notes on this clone: The read ends 3 residues before the CDR3 terminus; that terminus is restored from the germline J gene. The chain combines TRBV5-1 with TRBJ1-1, with D maybe TRBD1 (6 bases). CDR3 size: 17 residues. CDR1 and CDR2 (germline): SGHRS, YFSETQ. Deletions cut 3 bases from V and 1 base from J, with 19 bases between. CDR3 sequence: CASSWGGDRLRNTEAFF. CDR3 bases read: TGCGCCAGCAGCTGGGGGGGCGACAGGTTGAGGAACACTGAA.

The table lists this clone with a few counts. The CDR3 end falls 3 residues outside the read, so it is completed with the germline J gene. V is TRBV19 and J is TRBJ1-2; 8 bases are a match to TRBD1. This CDR3 comprises 12 residues. Germline CDR1 is LNHDA and CDR2 is SQIVND (reference sequence). The sequenced CDR3 bases are TGTGCCAGTTACAGGGGGTTGGAAGGC. Its protein is CASYRGLEG. The whole CDR3 protein reads CASYRGLEGYTF.

Ten or more counts support this clone. The CDR3 goes on 3 residues after the read ends, and that part is filled in from the germline J gene. V is TRBV2 and J is TRBJ2-1; 7 positions match TRBD2. This CDR3 comprises 14 residues. With V trimmed by 7 bases and J by 2 bases, 5 bases remained unmatched. CDR1 is SNHLY and CDR2 is FYNNEI in the germline V gene. The chain's CDR3 is CASISAGAYNEQFF. The CDR3 bases that were read are TGTGCCAGCATCAGTGCGGGGGCCTACAATGAG.

This clone was seen many times. The CDR3 sequence: CASSSGTSGYNEQFF. The CDR3 DNA, read in part, is TGCGCCAGCAGCTCCGGGACTAGCGGGTACAATGAG. The chain joins TRBV5-1 to TRBJ2-1, with TRBD2 matching 12 bases. The sequenced fragment ends 3 residues before the CDR3 boundary, so the rest is inferred from the germline J gene. The CDR3 is 15 amino acids. V was clipped by 3 bases and J by 4 bases; unmatched bases: 2. Germline values: CDR1 SGHRS, CDR2 YFSETQ.

For this clone: The CDR3 is cut off 3 residues early in the read; its end comes from the germline J gene. This chain connects TRBV11-2 to TRBJ2-5; D gene unclear. The CDR3 contains 11 residues. V was shortened by 3 bases and J by 5 bases, with 4 bases between the two germline ends. Germline-derived CDR1 and CDR2 are SGHAT and FQNNGV. CDR3 bases read: TGTGCCAGCAGCTTCGCGGAGACC. Its protein is CASSFAET. In full, the CDR3 reads CASSFAETQYF.

Notes on this clone: The missing CDR3 end, 3 residues past where the read stops, is filled in from the germline J gene. The J gene is TRBJ2-3, the V gene TRBV6-4, with TRBD1 identical over 9 bases. CDR3 length: 14 residues. Germline CDR1 reads MRHNA; CDR2 reads SNTAGT. Trimming cost V 6 bases and J 2 bases; bases outside gene matches: 3. The DNA read from the CDR3 is TGTGCCAGCAGCTCACAGGGGGCCACAGATACG. Protein sequence: CASSSQGATDT. The full CDR3 reads CASSSQGATDTQYF.